This is a list of T cell receptor beta chains from one sample in a study of human T cells and chemical hapten exposure. TCRdb reprocessed the RACE reads with MiXCR, giving one entry per CDR3 protein. The sample consists of under 40,000 distinct CDR3 sequences, 10% of them appearing once. The material was whole blood, obtained in connection with sensitization to the hapten diphenylcyclopropenone (DPC). The source is a man aged 45-65 years with alopecia areata. Some clones in this sample may be carry-over from other donors' samples. Both conserved end residues are part of each CDR3. The D gene is left open where the match is weak. Size is omitted from some rows. Given values are once, few, many or a class for expanded clones.

J gene: TRBJ2-2; CDR3 length: 14; D gene: .; V gene: TRBV6-2/TRBV6-3; clone size: many; CDR3 protein: CASKEHTNTGELFF; CDR3 DNA: TGTGCCAGCAAGGAACACACCAACACCGGGGAGCTGTTTTTT
J gene: TRBJ2-1; CDR3 length: 14; D gene: .; V gene: TRBV29-1; clone size: .; CDR3 protein: CSGVTRSSYNEQFF; CDR3 DNA: TGCAGCGGCGTGACTAGATCCTCCTACAATGAGCAGTTCTTC
J gene: TRBJ1-1; CDR3 length: 14; D gene: TRBD1; V gene: TRBV3-1; clone size: many; CDR3 protein: CASSRGQDNTEAFF; CDR3 DNA: TGTGCCAGCAGCCGCGGACAGGACAACACTGAAGCTTTCTTT
J gene: TRBJ1-5; CDR3 length: 16; D gene: TRBD1; V gene: TRBV10-3; clone size: few; CDR3 protein: CAISEGTGGHNQPQHF; CDR3 DNA: TGTGCCATCAGTGAAGGGACAGGGGGCCATAATCAGCCCCAGCATTTT
J gene: TRBJ2-5; CDR3 length: 15; D gene: TRBD2; V gene: TRBV29-1; clone size: many; CDR3 protein: CSVRPAGGVQETQYF; CDR3 DNA: TGCAGCGTTAGGCCCGCCGGGGGGGTCCAAGAGACCCAGTACTTC
J gene: TRBJ1-1; CDR3 length: 13; D gene: .; V gene: TRBV6-4; clone size: many; CDR3 protein: CASSSRGSYEAFF; CDR3 DNA: TGTGCCAGCAGTTCACGGGGCAGCTATGAAGCTTTCTTT
J gene: TRBJ2-2; CDR3 length: 17; D gene: TRBD2; V gene: TRBV23-1; clone size: many; CDR3 protein: CASSQGLAGVDAGELFF; CDR3 DNA: TGCGCCAGCAGCCAGGGACTAGCGGGAGTGGATGCCGGGGAGCTGTTTTTT
J gene: TRBJ2-3; CDR3 length: 11; D gene: .; V gene: TRBV2; clone size: .; CDR3 protein: CASPGTDTQYF; CDR3 DNA: TGTGCCAGCCCGGGGACAGATACGCAGTATTTT
J gene: TRBJ2-3; CDR3 length: 12; D gene: .; V gene: TRBV29-1; clone size: few; CDR3 protein: CSVYGGTDTQYF; CDR3 DNA: TGCAGCGTTTACGGGGGCACAGATACGCAGTATTTT
J gene: TRBJ2-6; CDR3 length: 16; D gene: .; V gene: TRBV29-1; clone size: few; CDR3 protein: CSVEWDGSSGANVLTF; CDR3 DNA: TGCAGCGTTGAATGGGACGGCAGCTCTGGGGCCAACGTCCTGACTTTC
J gene: TRBJ2-1; CDR3 length: 14; D gene: .; V gene: TRBV2; clone size: many; CDR3 protein: CASSEKGLYNEQFF; CDR3 DNA: TGTGCCAGCAGTGAAAAGGGGCTTTACAATGAGCAGTTCTTC
J gene: TRBJ2-2; CDR3 length: 13; D gene: .; V gene: TRBV29-1; clone size: many; CDR3 protein: CSVAVESAGELFF; CDR3 DNA: TGCAGCGTTGCTGTAGAGAGCGCCGGGGAGCTGTTTTTT
J gene: TRBJ2-3; CDR3 length: 14; D gene: .; V gene: TRBV6-2/TRBV6-3; clone size: many; CDR3 protein: CASSHGTSHASQYF; CDR3 DNA: TGTGCCAGCAGTCATGGGACTTCTCACGCCTCGCAGTATTTT
J gene: TRBJ2-3; CDR3 length: 14; D gene: .; V gene: TRBV7-2; clone size: many; CDR3 protein: CASSRDSPADTQYF; CDR3 DNA: TGTGCCAGCAGCCGGGACTCCCCAGCAGATACGCAGTATTTT
J gene: TRBJ2-1; CDR3 length: 11; D gene: .; V gene: TRBV20-1; clone size: many; CDR3 protein: CSARIYNEQFF; CDR3 DNA: TGCAGTGCTAGAATCTACAATGAGCAGTTCTTC
J gene: TRBJ2-7; CDR3 length: 12; D gene: .; V gene: TRBV10-2; clone size: many; CDR3 protein: CASSDPSYEQYF; CDR3 DNA: TGCGCCAGCAGTGACCCCTCCTACGAGCAGTACTTC
J gene: TRBJ2-7; CDR3 length: 14; D gene: TRBD1; V gene: TRBV5-1; clone size: few; CDR3 protein: CASILGTGGYEQYF; CDR3 DNA: TGCGCCAGCATCCTAGGGACAGGGGGTTACGAGCAGTACTTC
J gene: TRBJ2-1; CDR3 length: 12; D gene: .; V gene: TRBV7-2; clone size: .; CDR3 protein: CASSSQGTEQFF; CDR3 DNA: TGTGCCAGCAGCTCGCAGGGGACTGAGCAGTTCTTC
J gene: TRBJ1-3; CDR3 length: 16; D gene: .; V gene: TRBV7-2; clone size: .; CDR3 protein: CASSLLGGPSGNTIYF; CDR3 DNA: TGTGCCAGCAGCTTATTAGGCGGGCCCTCTGGAAACACCATATATTTT
J gene: TRBJ1-1; CDR3 length: 13; D gene: .; V gene: TRBV2; clone size: many; CDR3 protein: CASSEQGTSEAFF; CDR3 DNA: TGTGCCAGCAGTGAACAGGGTACATCTGAAGCTTTCTTT
J gene: TRBJ1-1; CDR3 length: 15; D gene: .; V gene: TRBV6-5; clone size: many; CDR3 protein: CASSYSRSGDTEAFF; CDR3 DNA: TGTGCCAGCAGTTACTCGAGGTCCGGGGACACTGAAGCTTTCTTT
J gene: TRBJ2-5; CDR3 length: 12; D gene: .; V gene: TRBV7-8; clone size: many; CDR3 protein: CASSPDQETQYF; CDR3 DNA: TGTGCCAGCAGCCCAGACCAAGAGACCCAGTACTTC
J gene: TRBJ2-2; CDR3 length: 16; D gene: TRBD1; V gene: TRBV4-2; clone size: .; CDR3 protein: CASSFPTGTNTGELFF; CDR3 DNA: TGTGCCAGCAGCTTCCCGACAGGGACGAACACCGGGGAGCTGTTTTTT
J gene: TRBJ1-5; CDR3 length: 14; D gene: .; V gene: TRBV4-3; clone size: many; CDR3 protein: CASSQQNSNQPQHF; CDR3 DNA: TGCGCCAGCAGCCAGCAGAATAGCAATCAGCCCCAGCATTTT
J gene: TRBJ2-2; CDR3 length: 17; D gene: .; V gene: TRBV7-2; clone size: few; CDR3 protein: CASSLVAGRRNTGELFF; CDR3 DNA: TGTGCCAGCAGCTTAGTTGCGGGACGAAGGAACACCGGGGAGCTGTTTTTT
J gene: TRBJ2-3; CDR3 length: 12; D gene: .; V gene: TRBV7-9; clone size: many; CDR3 protein: CASSLEQDTQYF; CDR3 DNA: TGTGCCAGCAGCTTAGAACAAGATACGCAGTATTTT
J gene: TRBJ2-7; CDR3 length: 11; D gene: TRBD2; V gene: TRBV29-1; clone size: many; CDR3 protein: CSVMSGGEQYF; CDR3 DNA: TGCAGCGTTATGAGCGGGGGCGAGCAGTACTTC
J gene: TRBJ2-3; CDR3 length: 16; D gene: TRBD1; V gene: TRBV6-2/TRBV6-3; clone size: .; CDR3 protein: CASSYSSGQGIHTQYF; CDR3 DNA: TGTGCCAGCAGTTACTCCTCGGGACAGGGGATACATACGCAGTATTTT
J gene: TRBJ2-6; CDR3 length: 15; D gene: .; V gene: TRBV7-2; clone size: many; CDR3 protein: CASSLGSSGANVLTF; CDR3 DNA: TGTGCCAGCAGCTTAGGCTCCTCTGGGGCCAACGTCCTGACTTTC
J gene: TRBJ2-2; CDR3 length: 15; D gene: TRBD2; V gene: TRBV10-3; clone size: many; CDR3 protein: CAISRLAGDTGELFF; CDR3 DNA: TGTGCCATCAGCAGACTAGCGGGAGACACCGGGGAGCTGTTTTTT
J gene: TRBJ2-1; CDR3 length: 12; D gene: TRBD2; V gene: TRBV28; clone size: many; CDR3 protein: CASSLLAAEQFF; CDR3 DNA: TGTGCCAGCAGTTTACTAGCGGCTGAGCAGTTCTTC
J gene: TRBJ1-6; CDR3 length: 13; D gene: .; V gene: TRBV7-6; clone size: many; CDR3 protein: CASSVGGHSPLHF; CDR3 DNA: TGTGCCAGCTCCGTCGGGGGGCATTCACCCCTCCACTTT